This T cell receptor beta chain is from a study of blood T cells in healthy people across ages. Study-wide points: Across the age range, TCR beta diversity per million T cells fell in a roughly linear way.

V dropped 4 bases and J dropped 0 bases, with 9 bases sitting between them. Germline V CDR1 and CDR2: SGHTA, FQGNSA. The CDR3 has 14 residues. This clonotype has a handful of counts. Its specificity is not known. For the second PCR, which ran for about 6 to 11 cycles, a sample-barcoded 5' primer and a J-beta primer mix were used. Through a template-switch adaptor with 12 random nucleotides, each cDNA molecule received a tag. One entry per CDR3 protein results from TCRdb running MiXCR on the 5' RACE reads. This table holds roughly 1,800,000 distinct CDR3 sequences, less than 50% found once. The sequence derives from a woman between 40 and 50 years old in good health. The J gene is TRBJ1-2, the V gene TRBV7-2; D not resolved. Source material: blood. CDR3 in amino acids: CASSSGITNYGYTF. The CDR3 nucleotides are TGTGCCAGCAGCTCGGGCATAACTAACTATGGCTACACCTTC.